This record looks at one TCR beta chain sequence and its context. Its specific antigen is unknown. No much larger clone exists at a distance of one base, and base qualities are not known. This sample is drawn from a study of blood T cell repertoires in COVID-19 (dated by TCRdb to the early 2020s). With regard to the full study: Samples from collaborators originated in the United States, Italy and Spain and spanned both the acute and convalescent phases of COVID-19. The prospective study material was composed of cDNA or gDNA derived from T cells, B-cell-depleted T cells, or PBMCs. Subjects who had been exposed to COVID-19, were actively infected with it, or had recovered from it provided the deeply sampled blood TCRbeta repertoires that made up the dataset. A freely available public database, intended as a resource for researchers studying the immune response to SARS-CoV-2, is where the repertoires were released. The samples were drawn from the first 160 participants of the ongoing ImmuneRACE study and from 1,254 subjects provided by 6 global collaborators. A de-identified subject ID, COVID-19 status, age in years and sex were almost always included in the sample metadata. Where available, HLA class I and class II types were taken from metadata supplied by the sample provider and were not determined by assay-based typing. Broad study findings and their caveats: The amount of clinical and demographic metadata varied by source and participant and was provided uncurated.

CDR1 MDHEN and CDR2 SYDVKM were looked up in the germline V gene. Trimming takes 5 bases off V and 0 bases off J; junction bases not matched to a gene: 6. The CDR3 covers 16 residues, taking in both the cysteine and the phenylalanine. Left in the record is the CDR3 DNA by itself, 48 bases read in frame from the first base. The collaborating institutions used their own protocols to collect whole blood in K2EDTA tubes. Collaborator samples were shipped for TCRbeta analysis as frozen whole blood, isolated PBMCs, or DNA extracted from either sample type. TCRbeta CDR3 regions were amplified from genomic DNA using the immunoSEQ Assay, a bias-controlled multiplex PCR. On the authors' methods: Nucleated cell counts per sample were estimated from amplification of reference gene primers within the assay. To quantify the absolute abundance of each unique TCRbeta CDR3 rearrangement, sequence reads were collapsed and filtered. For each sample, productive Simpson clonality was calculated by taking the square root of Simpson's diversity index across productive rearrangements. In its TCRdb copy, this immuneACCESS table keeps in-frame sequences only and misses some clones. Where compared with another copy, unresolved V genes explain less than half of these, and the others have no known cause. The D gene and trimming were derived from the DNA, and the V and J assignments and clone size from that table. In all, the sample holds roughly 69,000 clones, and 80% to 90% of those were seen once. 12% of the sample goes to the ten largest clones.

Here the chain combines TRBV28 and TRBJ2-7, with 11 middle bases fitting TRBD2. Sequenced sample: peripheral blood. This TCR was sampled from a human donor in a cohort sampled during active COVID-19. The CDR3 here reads CASSPNSGRVSYEQYF. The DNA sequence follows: TGTGCCAGCAGTCCAAATAGCGGGAGGGTCTCCTACGAGCAGTACTTC.